The entry that follows covers one TCR beta chain sequence. The antigen is undetermined. The data derive from a study of regulatory T cells in long-lasting Graves disease. Across the whole study: Over-5-year antithyroid drug use with positive TSH receptor antibodies defined persistent Graves' disease in the study. Study-wide findings and caveats: Persistent Graves' disease cases displayed lower TCR diversity than newly diagnosed ones. New patients shared about a thousand public clonotypes, fewer than the approximately 2,700 shared by persistent patients. Segments TRBV28, TRBJ1-2 and TRBJ2-5 showed preferential usage in persistent disease.

Sequencing libraries for TCR beta were prepared with iRepertoire HTBI primers and Arm-PCR of CDR3 regions. TCRdb fed the multiplex PCR reads into MiXCR, producing one record per CDR3 protein. The table shows a few hundred thousand distinct CDR3 sequences, with more than 20% occurring only once. As to time point: persistent/refractory GD, antithyroid drugs over 5 years with positive TRAb. Researchers made the TCR library from RNA that was extracted from PBMCs. Trimming removed 7 bases from V and 1 base from J, with 10 bases in between. CDR1 and CDR2 from the germline V gene are SQVTM and ANQGSEA. The CDR3 spans 13 residues.

The specimen comprised peripheral blood mononuclear cells (PBMCs), sampled when the disease was refractory, from a patient treated with antithyroid drugs. V is TRBV29-1 and J is TRBJ2-2; D is unresolved. This receptor was obtained from a middle-aged woman with Graves disease. This chain's CDR3 is CSAGVGNTGELFF. The DNA of the CDR3 is TGCAGCGCCGGCGTTGGGAACACCGGGGAGCTGTTTTTT.